This T cell receptor beta chain was recovered during a study of human T cells and chemical hapten exposure. Across the study: Patch tests containing 0.01% DPC, applied to the upper back, were read at 6 days. Findings and limits, study-wide: With DPC sensitization, TCRs exceeding 1 in 1000 frequency showed no change.

Using its own MiXCR run on the RACE reads, TCRdb lists one record per CDR3 protein. There are 20,000 to 30,000 distinct CDR3 sequences in the sample; roughly 9.4% occur only once, and under 8.5% lies in the top ten. This clonotype was counted a few times. The antigen is unknown. Germline CDR1 and CDR2: MNHEY and SVGAGI. Between the trimmed V and J ends, which lost 5 bases and 2 bases, there was a span of 9 bases. The CDR3 is 13 residues long. Time point described: patch test 2, 6 weeks after DPC sensitization. Specified treatment: therapeutic diphenylcyclopropenone sensitization with weekly scalp DPC. Blood was drawn before each patch test was applied. Those who donated were patients with alopecia, 18 to 70 years of age, and suitable for DPC.

This TCR came from a man aged 30 to 45 with alopecia areata. Some clones in this sample may be carry-over from other donors' samples. Sample: whole blood, taken in connection with sensitization to the hapten diphenylcyclopropenone (DPC). The V gene is TRBV6-5, the J gene TRBJ1-2, with D unclear. The CDR3 nucleotides read TGTGCCAGCAGTGTGACGGGCAACTATGGCTACACCTTC. This translates into CASSVTGNYGYTF.